These 28 T cell receptor beta chains came from one sample sequenced in a study of cytomegalovirus exposure and HLA in healthy donors. The PCR had 60 Vbeta and 13 Jbeta primers. Clones were read by immunoSEQ multiplex PCR, and TCRdb kept only the in-frame ones, dropping some. This sample has over 90,000 clones, with roughly four fifths found just once. The sample was PBMCs. Source of these receptors: a man aged 40-50 years in good health and CMV-seropositive.

The rearrangement joins TRBV10-1 to TRBJ2-2, with 7 bases fitting TRBD1. The CDR3 runs 12 residues. Germline assignment: CDR1 WNHNN and CDR2 SYGVQD (reference sequence). V was clipped by 9 bases and J by 6 bases; unmatched bases: 4. CDR3 nucleotides: TGCGCCAGTACAGGGGCGTCCGGGGAGCTGTTTTTT. This sequence encodes CASTGASGELFF.

On this clone: This CDR3 is also generated by other DNA sequences in the sample. The chain links TRBV2 to TRBJ2-3; the D gene is possibly TRBD2 (6 bases). The CDR3 is 15 amino acids. Germline CDR1 and CDR2: SNHLY and FYNNEI. Between the trimmed V and J ends, which lost 4 bases and 4 bases, there was a span of 15 bases. The DNA for the CDR3 is TGTGCCAGCAGTGGAGGCCTGGGGACTTCAGATACGCAGTATTTT. Its protein product is CASSGGLGTSDTQYF.

V gene TRBV5-4 combines with J gene TRBJ2-6; the D gene is possibly TRBD1 (6 bases). CDR1 SGHNT and CDR2 YYREEE come from the germline V gene (reference sequence). This CDR3 is built from 16 residues. Trimming removed 3 bases at V and 0 bases at J, with 10 bases between. This CDR3 is CASSWAGVSGANVLTF. For the CDR3, the DNA is TGTGCCAGCAGCTGGGCAGGGGTCTCTGGGGCCAACGTCCTGACTTTC. The full variable domain, rest sourced from reference TRBV5-4 and TRBJ2-6, is ETGVTQSPTHLIKTRGQQVTLRCSSQSGHNTVSWYQQALGQGPQFIFQYYREEENGRGNFPPRFSGLQFPNYSSELNVNALELDDSALYLCASSWAGVSGANVLTFGAGSRLTVL.

The chain employs TRBV6-5 and TRBJ2-3, with 9 bases lining up with TRBD1. The germline gives CDR1 MNHEY, CDR2 SVGAGI. The CDR3 covers 15 residues. V shed 6 bases, J shed 3 bases, and the junction held 7 bases outside the gene matches. The chain's CDR3 is CASRQGQGVTDTQYF. DNA of the CDR3: TGTGCCAGCAGACAGGGACAGGGAGTAACAGATACGCAGTATTTT.

The V and J genes are TRBV25-1 and TRBJ1-2, with a weak D call TRBD1 (6 bases). V was shortened by 3 bases and J by 1 base, with 12 bases between the two germline ends. The CDR3 extends over 15 amino acids. Germline V lookup: CDR1 MGHDK, CDR2 SYGVNS. CDR3 in amino acids: CASSERGGLNYGYTF. For the CDR3, the DNA is TGTGCCAGCAGTGAGAGGGGGGGGCTTAACTATGGCTACACCTTC.

V and J are TRBV6-5 and TRBJ2-3, with 7 bases aligning to TRBD1. V gave up 2 bases and J gave up 1 base; unmatched junction bases: 3. CDR1 and CDR2 from the germline V gene are MNHEY and SVGAGI. The CDR3 spans 15 residues. The chain's CDR3 is CASSYRQGGTDTQYF. The CDR3 DNA is TGTGCCAGCAGTTACAGGCAGGGGGGCACAGATACGCAGTATTTT.

The chain carries TRBV5-1 and TRBJ1-3; D ambiguous. Trimming removed 4 bases at V and 1 base at J, with 6 bases between. In germline, CDR1 is SGHRS, CDR2 YFSETQ. The length of the CDR3 is 13 residues. CDR3 sequence: CASSPGSGNTIYF. Written as DNA, the CDR3 is TGCGCCAGCAGCCCGGGGTCTGGAAACACCATATATTTT.

J is TRBJ1-1 and V is TRBV4-1; 7 bases line up with TRBD1. V lost 1 base to trimming and J lost 6 bases; unmatched junction nucleotides: 8. CDR1 is MGHRA, CDR2 YSYEKL, per germline. CDR3 length: 15 residues. The CDR3 here is CASSQGDRGNPEAFF. CDR3 DNA: TGCGCCAGCAGCCAAGGGGACAGAGGAAACCCTGAAGCTTTCTTT.

The CDR3 is CASSSRNTDTQYF. The DNA of the CDR3 is TGTGCCAGCAGCTCGAGAAACACAGATACGCAGTATTTT. The V call is TRBV5-6, the J call TRBJ2-3; D is uncertain. V was cut by 3 bases and J by 2 bases, with 7 bases left in between. CDR3 length equals 13 residues. Per the germline V gene, CDR1 is SGHDT and CDR2 is YYEEEE.

This clone has just one count. The chain uses TRBV5-1 and TRBJ2-5, with TRBD2 matching over 10 bases. In germline, CDR1 is SGHRS, CDR2 YFSETQ. The CDR3 is 21 amino acids. With V trimmed by 1 base and J by 2 bases, 20 bases remained unmatched. The CDR3 bases are TGCGCCAGCAGCTTGCCCCGGTTTAGCGGGAGGACCGATTACCCACAAGAGACCCAGTACTTC. It specifies CASSLPRFSGRTDYPQETQYF.

The chain has TRBV20-1 and TRBJ2-5, with D possibly matching TRBD2 (5 bases). Trimming shortened V by 0 bases and J by 7 bases, and 6 bases separated the two germline ends. This CDR3 has 11 amino acids. The germline V gene has CDR1 DFQATT and CDR2 SNEGSKA (reference sequence). The CDR3 loop is CSARDGRTQYF. The DNA for the CDR3 is TGCAGTGCTAGAGATGGGAGGACCCAGTACTTC.

The V call is TRBV19, the J call TRBJ1-5; TRBD1 is a possible D gene (5 bases). V was cut by 5 bases and J by 6 bases, with 11 bases left in between. In germline, CDR1 is LNHDA, CDR2 SQIVND (reference sequence). The CDR3 extends over 13 amino acids. DNA of the CDR3: TGTGCCAGTAGTGTGGGGGGAGGTCAGCCCCAGCATTTT. Translated: CASSVGGGQPQHF. Filled out from reference TRBV19 and TRBJ1-5, the complete variable domain reads DGGITQSPKYLFRKEGQNVTLSCEQNLNHDAMYWYRQDPGQGLRLIYYSQIVNDFQKGDIAEGYSVSREKKESFPLTVTSAQKNPTAFYLCASSVGGGQPQHFGDGTRLSIL.

V gene TRBV18 combines with J gene TRBJ2-1, with 11 bases identical to TRBD2. Germline trimming cut 3 bases from V and 4 bases from J; bases unmatched to any gene: 2. The CDR3 loop spans 15 amino acids. Germline CDR1 reads KGHSH; CDR2 reads LQKENI. CDR3 in amino acids: CASSPGTSGYNEQFF. In DNA, the CDR3 is TGTGCCAGCTCACCGGGGACTAGCGGTTACAATGAGCAGTTCTTC.

This clone was observed a single time. CDR3 nucleotide sequence: TGTGCCAGCAGCGTGCAAGGAGGGACTAGCGGGATAGGGGAGACCCAGTACTTC. This sequence encodes CASSVQGGTSGIGETQYF. The chain employs TRBV4-2 and TRBJ2-5, with 13 bases that match TRBD2. Germline-derived CDR1 and CDR2 are LGHNA and YNFKEQ. The trim removed 5 bases at V and 5 bases at J, leaving 14 bases unmatched. The CDR3 is made up of 18 amino acids.

The gene calls are TRBV7-6 and TRBJ1-2; 9 positions match TRBD1. The CDR3 is 15 amino acids. J was trimmed by 3 bases and V by 5 bases; bases with no gene match: 7. The germline V gene has CDR1 SGHVS and CDR2 FNYEAQ. CDR3 nucleotides: TGTGCCAGCAGCGCCCGCACAGGGGGCTACTATGGCTACACCTTC. This sequence encodes CASSARTGGYYGYTF.

The genes are TRBV5-5 and TRBJ2-7, with D possibly being TRBD2 (5 bases). V dropped 2 bases and J dropped 9 bases, with 24 bases sitting between them. Looked up from germline, CDR1 is SGHKS and CDR2 is YYEKEE (reference sequence). The CDR3 extends over 16 amino acids. In DNA, the CDR3 is TGTGCCAGCAGCTTACCTGGCCTGAGGGTACGAGCAGCGCAGTACTTC. Translating it yields CASSLPGLRVRAAQYF.

This rearrangement joins TRBV19 to TRBJ2-3, with 9 bases fitting TRBD1. The V gene end was trimmed by 7 bases and the J gene end by 6 bases; junction bases not matched to a gene: 8. This CDR3 spans 14 amino acids. Germline loops: CDR1 LNHDA, CDR2 SQIVND (reference sequence). For the CDR3, the DNA is TGTGCCAGTACTACGGGACAGGGAACGGATACGCAGTATTTT. Translated, it gives CASTTGQGTDTQYF.

The chain links TRBV4-1 to TRBJ2-7; D uncertain. The CDR3 has 14 residues. The ends were cut back, 0 bases at V and 2 bases at J, with 8 bases in the middle. Germline V gene sequence: CDR1 MGHRA, CDR2 YSYEKL. CDR3: CASSQDPGTYEQYF. The CDR3 DNA follows: TGCGCCAGCAGCCAAGATCCGGGTACCTACGAGCAGTACTTC.

This sequence joins TRBV28 and TRBJ1-2; D remains ambiguous. The CDR3 has 14 amino acids. V lost 6 bases and J lost 4, with 15 bases in between. CDR1 MDHEN and CDR2 SYDVKM come from the germline V gene. The CDR3 reads CASSPIWESYGYTF. In DNA, the CDR3 is TGTGCCAGCAGCCCAATTTGGGAGTCCTATGGCTACACCTTC.

The chain recombines TRBV28 with TRBJ1-5; 9 positions match TRBD1. This CDR3 spans 16 amino acids. Per the germline V gene, CDR1 is MDHEN and CDR2 is SYDVKM. After removal of 5 bases from V and 6 bases from J, the junction contained 11 bases not matched to a gene. CDR3 sequence: CASSGSGQGESQPQHF. The DNA for the CDR3 is TGTGCCAGCAGTGGCTCGGGACAGGGCGAGAGTCAGCCCCAGCATTTT.

This rearrangement joins TRBV5-1 to TRBJ2-1, with 8 bases identical to TRBD1. This CDR3 is built from 16 residues. Germline V lookup: CDR1 SGHRS, CDR2 YFSETQ. Trimming at V came to 0 bases and at J to 5 bases, leaving 7 bases not matched to a gene. Here the CDR3 reads CASSLGQGSLNNEQFF. The CDR3 coding sequence is TGCGCCAGCAGCTTGGGACAGGGGTCTCTAAACAATGAGCAGTTCTTC.

J is TRBJ2-2 and V is TRBV7-6; tentatively, D is TRBD1 (6 bases). The CDR3 loop spans 17 amino acids. Trimming took off 5 bases at V and 0 bases at J, with 16 bases between the two ends. CDR1 and CDR2 from the germline V gene are SGHVS and FNYEAQ. The CDR3 region is CASSLLWTAANTGELFF. The CDR3 DNA is TGTGCCAGCAGCCTACTCTGGACAGCCGCGAACACCGGGGAGCTGTTTTTT.

The V and J genes are TRBV18 and TRBJ2-7; 10 bases agree with TRBD1. Trimming cost V 1 base and J 2 bases; bases outside gene matches: 5. The CDR3 covers 16 residues. CDR1 and CDR2 from the germline V gene are KGHSH and LQKENI. The CDR3 sequence: CASSPQVGQGAYEQYF. Written as DNA, the CDR3 is TGTGCCAGCTCACCACAAGTTGGACAGGGGGCCTACGAGCAGTACTTC.

Concerning this clone: The same CDR3 also results from other DNA sequences found in this sample. The chain has TRBV5-1 and TRBJ1-4; 9 bases agree with TRBD1. The CDR3 totals 14 residues. V lost 0 bases and J lost 8; bases outside the gene matches: 2. Germline assignment: CDR1 SGHRS and CDR2 YFSETQ. CDR3 sequence reads: CASSLGQGGEKLFF. The CDR3 region has the DNA TGCGCCAGCAGCTTGGGACAGGGGGGCGAAAAACTGTTTTTT.

J is TRBJ2-7 and V is TRBV11-2, with 7 bases identical to TRBD2. V dropped 3 bases and J dropped 2; count of bases not matched to a gene: 13. CDR1 SGHAT and CDR2 FQNNGV come from the germline V gene. This CDR3 is 17 amino acids long. CDR3 sequence reads: CASSFGGSREGAYEQYF. In DNA, the CDR3 is TGTGCCAGCAGCTTCGGCGGGAGCAGGGAGGGCGCCTACGAGCAGTACTTC.

J is TRBJ1-2 and V is TRBV30; D uncertain. The CDR3 is 10 residues long. Germline V lookup: CDR1 GTSNPN, CDR2 SVGIG (reference sequence). Trimming removed 4 bases at V and 7 bases at J, with 7 bases between. CDR3 nucleotide sequence: TGTGCCTGGAAAGCACGTGGCTACACCTTC. Amino acid sequence: CAWKARGYTF.

This clone was observed a single time. The rearrangement uses TRBV5-1 and TRBJ2-1; D gene unclear. CDR3 length equals 13 residues. Germline V gene sequence: CDR1 SGHRS, CDR2 YFSETQ. V lost 5 bases and J lost 6, with 12 bases in between. The CDR3 loop reads CASSTFPGNEQFF. CDR3 nucleotide sequence: TGCGCCAGCAGTACTTTCCCCGGCAATGAGCAGTTCTTC. The complete variable domain, with remaining parts taken from reference TRBV5-1 and TRBJ2-1, reads KAGVTQTPRYLIKTRGQQVTLSCSPISGHRSVSWYQQTPGQGLQFLFEYFSETQRNKGNFPGRFSGRQFSNSRSEMNVSTLELGDSALYLCASSTFPGNEQFFGPGTRLTVL.

V gene TRBV9 combines with J gene TRBJ1-1; TRBD1 might be the D (6 bases). The V end was cut by 7 bases, the J end by 0 bases, with 13 bases between. Per the germline V gene, CDR1 is SGDLS and CDR2 is YYNGEE. The CDR3 is 14 amino acids. The CDR3 region is CASRGGLMNTEAFF. In nucleotides, the CDR3 is TGTGCCAGCCGGGGGGGGCTAATGAACACTGAAGCTTTCTTT.